Following are 10 T cell receptor beta chains from one sample sequenced in a study of control samples from healthy donors and cancer patients. The assay was immunoSEQ multiplex PCR, and TCRdb's table has in-frame clones only and misses some. This sample has about 150,000 clones, with roughly 94% found just once. The sequenced material came from blood. The receptors originated from a man between 35 and 55 years old in good health.

This clone has just one count. The V and J genes are TRBV7-2 and TRBJ2-1; 7 positions agree with TRBD2. J gave up 7 bases and V 5 bases, and 11 bases lay outside the gene matches. The CDR3 extends over 15 amino acids. In germline, CDR1 is SGHTA, CDR2 FQGNSA. The CDR3 nucleotides are TGTGCCAGCAGCCCCCCTAGCGGTGAGGGGAATGAGCAGTTCTTC. Translated, it gives CASSPPSGEGNEQFF.

This clone has just one count. This rearrangement joins TRBV29-1 to TRBJ2-7; 7 bases fit TRBD1. In germline, CDR1 is SQVTM, CDR2 ANQGSEA. V trimming: 2 bases; J trimming: 0 bases; junction bases outside the gene matches: 4. This CDR3 region has 14 residues. CDR3 sequence reads: CSVEKGAHSYEQYF. In nucleotides, the CDR3 is TGCAGCGTTGAAAAGGGGGCCCACTCCTACGAGCAGTACTTC.

V gene TRBV7-8 combines with J gene TRBJ2-5; 7 nucleotides match TRBD1. The germline V gene encodes CDR1 SGHVS and CDR2 FQNEAQ. The CDR3 consists of 14 residues. Trimming removed 5 bases from V and 7 bases from J; junction bases left unmatched: 10. The DNA of the CDR3 is TGTGCCAGCAGCGTAACCGGGACAGTAGGGACCCAGTACTTC. This gives the protein CASSVTGTVGTQYF.

The CDR3 sequence is CASSSTDTPNQPQHF. CDR3 DNA: TGTGCCAGCAGTTCGACGGATACCCCCAATCAGCCCCAGCATTTT. This chain connects TRBV28 to TRBJ1-5; D call uncertain. V was shortened by 4 bases and J by 3 bases, with 13 bases between the two germline ends. This CDR3 contains 15 residues. CDR1 and CDR2 (germline): MDHEN, SYDVKM.

The genes are TRBV6-2 or TRBV6-3 and TRBJ1-5, with D unresolved. Germline V CDR1 and CDR2: MNHEY, SVGEGT. Between the trimmed V and J ends, which lost 4 bases and 0 bases, there was a span of 7 bases. This CDR3 spans 14 amino acids. The CDR3 spells CASSFGVSNQPQHF. The CDR3 DNA reads TGTGCCAGCAGTTTCGGGGTTAGCAATCAGCCCCAGCATTTT.

This clone was seen only once. The chain is built from TRBV14 and TRBJ2-1; D is perhaps TRBD1 (7 bases). Trimming cost V 6 bases and J 8 bases, with 17 bases left between them. Germline V lookup: CDR1 SGHDN, CDR2 FVKESK. This CDR3 is 14 amino acids long. In DNA, the CDR3 is TGTGCCAGCAGGGACAGGTCCGGGGGAGATGAGCAGTTCTTC. Its protein is CASRDRSGGDEQFF.

CDR3 in DNA: TGTGCCAGCAGTTTTCTATACACAGATACGCAGTATTTT. This sequence encodes CASSFLYTDTQYF. The chain joins TRBV28 to TRBJ2-3; D is undetermined. The germline CDR1 and CDR2 sequences are MDHEN and SYDVKM. This CDR3 spans 13 amino acids. V dropped 3 bases and J dropped 2 bases, with 6 bases sitting between them.

The chain carries TRBV28 and TRBJ1-4, with unresolved D. Trimming stripped 6 bases from V and 7 bases from J, with 3 bases between. The germline CDR1 and CDR2 sequences are MDHEN and SYDVKM. The CDR3 loop spans 10 amino acids. The DNA for the CDR3 is TGTGCCAGCAGCGGTGAAAAACTGTTTTTT. Protein: CASSGEKLFF.

V and J are TRBV10-3 and TRBJ1-1; D is uncertain. The CDR3 has 13 amino acids. The V gene lost 3 bases and the J gene lost 11 bases, with 16 bases spanning the gap. The V gene's germline CDR1 is ENHRY and CDR2 SYGVKD. The CDR3 sequence: CAISEKGFLGAFF. In DNA form, the CDR3 reads TGTGCCATCAGTGAAAAAGGCTTCCTTGGGGCTTTCTTT.

Only one count was recorded for this clone. V and J are TRBV6-5 and TRBJ2-7, with a weak D call TRBD2 (5 bases). Trimming left V 2 bases short and J 6 bases short, with 8 bases between. The CDR3 covers 12 residues. CDR1 is MNHEY and CDR2 is SVGAGI in the germline V gene. This CDR3 is CASSYPSGEQYF. DNA of the CDR3: TGTGCCAGCAGTTACCCCAGCGGCGAGCAGTACTTC.